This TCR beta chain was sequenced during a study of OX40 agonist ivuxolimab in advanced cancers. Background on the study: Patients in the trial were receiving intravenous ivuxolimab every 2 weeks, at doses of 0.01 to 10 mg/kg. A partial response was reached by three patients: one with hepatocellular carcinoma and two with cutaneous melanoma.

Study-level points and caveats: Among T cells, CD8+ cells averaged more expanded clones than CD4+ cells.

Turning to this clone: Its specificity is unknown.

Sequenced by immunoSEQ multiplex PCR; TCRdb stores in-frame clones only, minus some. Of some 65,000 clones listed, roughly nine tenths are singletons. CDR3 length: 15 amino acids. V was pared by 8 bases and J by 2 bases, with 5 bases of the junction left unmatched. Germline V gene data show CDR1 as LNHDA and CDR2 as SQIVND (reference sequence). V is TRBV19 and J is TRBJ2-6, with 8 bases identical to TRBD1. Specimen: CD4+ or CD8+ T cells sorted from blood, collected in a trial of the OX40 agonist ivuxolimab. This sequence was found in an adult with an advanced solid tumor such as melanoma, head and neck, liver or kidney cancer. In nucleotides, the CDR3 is TGTGCCAGTGGGAGCAGGGGGCCTGGGGCCAACGTCCTGACTTTC. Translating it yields CASGSRGPGANVLTF.